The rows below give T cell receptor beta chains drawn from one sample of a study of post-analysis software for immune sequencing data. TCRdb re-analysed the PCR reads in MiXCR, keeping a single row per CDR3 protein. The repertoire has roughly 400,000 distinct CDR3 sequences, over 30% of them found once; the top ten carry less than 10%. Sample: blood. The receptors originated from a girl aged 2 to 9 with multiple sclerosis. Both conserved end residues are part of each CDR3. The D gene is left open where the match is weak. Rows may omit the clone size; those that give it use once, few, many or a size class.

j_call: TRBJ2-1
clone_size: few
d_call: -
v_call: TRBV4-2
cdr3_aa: CASSQERGGGPNEQFF
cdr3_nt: TGTGCCAGCAGCCAAGAAAGGGGGGGGGGCCCCAATGAGCAGTTCTTC

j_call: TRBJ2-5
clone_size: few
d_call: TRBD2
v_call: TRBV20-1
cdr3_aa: CSGLAGQETQYF
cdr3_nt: TGCAGTGGACTAGCGGGGCAAGAGACCCAGTACTTC

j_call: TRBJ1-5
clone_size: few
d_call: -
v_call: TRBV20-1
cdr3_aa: CSVTRRGDNQPQHF
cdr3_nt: TGCAGTGTTACCCGACGGGGGGACAATCAGCCCCAGCATTTT

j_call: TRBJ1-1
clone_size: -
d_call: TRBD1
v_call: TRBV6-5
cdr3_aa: CASKYTGGSTEAFF
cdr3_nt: TGTGCCAGCAAATATACAGGGGGTTCGACTGAAGCTTTCTTT

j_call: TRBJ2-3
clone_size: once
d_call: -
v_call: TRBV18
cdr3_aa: CASSPGTEDTQYF
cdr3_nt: TGTGCCAGCTCACCAGGTACAGAGGATACGCAGTATTTT

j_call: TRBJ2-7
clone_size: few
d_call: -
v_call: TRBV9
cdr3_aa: CASSVGGGSGSEQYF
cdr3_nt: TGTGCCAGCAGCGTAGGAGGAGGAAGTGGGAGCGAGCAGTACTTC

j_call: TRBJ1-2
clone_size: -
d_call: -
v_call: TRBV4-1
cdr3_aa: CASSQDLTGYTF
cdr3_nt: TGCGCCAGCAGCCAAGATTTGACCGGCTACACCTTC

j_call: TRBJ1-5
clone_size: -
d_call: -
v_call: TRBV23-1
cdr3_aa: CASSPQPDDSNQPQHF
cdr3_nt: TGCGCCAGCAGTCCTCAACCAGATGATAGCAATCAGCCCCAGCATTTT

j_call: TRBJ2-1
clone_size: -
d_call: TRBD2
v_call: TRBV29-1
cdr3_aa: CSVGGGPILEYNEQFF
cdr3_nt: TGCAGCGTGGGGGGGGGACCAATATTAGAATACAATGAGCAGTTCTTC

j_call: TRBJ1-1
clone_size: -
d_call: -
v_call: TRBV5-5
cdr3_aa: CASSHSGQLNTEAFF
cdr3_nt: TGTGCCAGCAGCCACTCAGGACAGCTGAACACTGAAGCTTTCTTT

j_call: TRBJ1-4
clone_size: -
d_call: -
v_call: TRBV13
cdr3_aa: CASSFGVYNEKLFF
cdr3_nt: TGTGCCAGCAGCTTTGGAGTATATAATGAAAAACTGTTTTTT

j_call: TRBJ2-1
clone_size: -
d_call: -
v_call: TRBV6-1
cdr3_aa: CASKGDSYNEQFF
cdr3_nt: TGTGCCAGCAAAGGGGACTCCTACAATGAGCAGTTCTTC

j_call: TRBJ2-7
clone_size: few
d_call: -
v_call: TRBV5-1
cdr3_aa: CASSFRGGVYEQYF
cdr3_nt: TGCGCCAGCAGCTTTAGGGGGGGAGTCTACGAGCAGTACTTC

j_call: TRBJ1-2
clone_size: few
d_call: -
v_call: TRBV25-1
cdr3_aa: CASSDFTGASNPRGYGYTF
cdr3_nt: TGTGCCAGCAGTGATTTTACCGGGGCTTCTAACCCAAGAGGCTATGGCTACACCTTC

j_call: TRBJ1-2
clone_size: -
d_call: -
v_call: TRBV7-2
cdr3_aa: CASSLRVGYGYTF
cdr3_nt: TGTGCCAGCAGCTTAAGGGTTGGCTATGGCTACACCTTC

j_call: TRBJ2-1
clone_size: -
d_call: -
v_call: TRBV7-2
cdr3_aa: CASSLVQYNEQFF
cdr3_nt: TGTGCCAGCAGCTTAGTACAGTACAATGAGCAGTTCTTC

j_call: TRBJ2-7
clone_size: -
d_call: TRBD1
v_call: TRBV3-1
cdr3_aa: CASSQWDRVYEQYF
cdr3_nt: TGTGCCAGCAGCCAATGGGACAGGGTCTACGAGCAGTACTTC